The clone carrying this T cell receptor beta chain was observed a handful of times. Its target is not known. The ends lost 5 bases at V and 4 bases at J; junction bases unmatched: 3. Per germline, CDR1 SGHVS and CDR2 FQNEAQ. The CDR3 extends over 14 amino acids. This sample was included in a study of T cells in localized non-small cell lung cancer. General study findings and limits: Among blood samples, higher T cell density accompanied longer overall survival. Appearing in adjacent lung were a median about 57 of the top 100 tumor clones. Heterogeneity remains possible because sequencing was limited to only one tumor region.

Profiling relied on immunoSEQ multiplex PCR, and the TCRdb table lists in-frame clones only, not all of them. The sample lists around 70,000 clones, 65% to 85% seen once, with 1.3% in the top ten. Sequences were derived from peripheral blood, sampled before any cancer treatment. This chain connects TRBV7-8 to TRBJ1-4; 8 positions match TRBD1. The TCR originated in a female donor over 55 with stage I lung adenocarcinoma. CDR3 loop: CASSRTGHNEKLFF. In nucleotides, the CDR3 is TGTGCCAGCAGCCGGACAGGGCATAATGAAAAACTGTTTTTT.